These 8 T cell receptor beta chains share one sample of origin, sequenced in a study of cytomegalovirus exposure and HLA in healthy donors. Researchers ran the PCR with 60 Vbeta and 13 Jbeta primers. TCRdb keeps only in-frame clones here, not all; method: immunoSEQ multiplex PCR. The sample contains fewer than 250,000 clones, over 80% of which appear only once. Sequenced material: PBMCs. The receptors derive from a man aged 35-49 years in good health and CMV-seropositive.

This chain uses TRBV4-1 with TRBJ1-2, with 11 bases that match TRBD1. V shed 4 bases, J shed 4 bases, and the junction held 8 bases outside the gene matches. From germline, CDR1 is MGHRA and CDR2 YSYEKL. The CDR3 has 16 residues. CDR3 protein: CASSPPGTGGGYGYTF. The CDR3 DNA reads as TGCGCCAGCAGCCCCCCCGGGACAGGGGGAGGCTATGGCTACACCTTC.

This clone was seen a handful of times. The J gene is TRBJ2-3, the V gene TRBV6-1; 11 positions agree with TRBD2. Per germline, CDR1 MNHNS and CDR2 SASEGT. V lost 4 bases, J lost 1 base, and 10 bases stayed unmatched. The CDR3 contains 18 residues. CDR3 nucleotide sequence: TGTGCCAGCAGTGTCCCTATAACGACTAGCGGGGGCACAGATACGCAGTATTTT. Its protein product is CASSVPITTSGGTDTQYF.

V is TRBV6-1 and J is TRBJ2-7; 9 positions agree with TRBD2. Germline CDR1 and CDR2: MNHNS and SASEGT. The CDR3 loop spans 17 amino acids. The V gene end was trimmed by 0 bases and the J gene end by 1 base; junction bases not matched to a gene: 7. CDR3 protein: CASSEAGWSGRSYEQYF. In DNA, the CDR3 is TGTGCCAGCAGTGAAGCGGGTTGGAGCGGGAGGTCCTACGAGCAGTACTTC.

This chain joins TRBV18 and TRBJ1-5, with D uncertain. Germline V gives CDR1 KGHSH, CDR2 LQKENI. The CDR3 has 15 amino acids. Trimming removed 3 bases from V and 7 bases from J, with 16 bases in between. The CDR3 spells CASSPIRVSGQPQHF. In DNA, the CDR3 is TGTGCCAGCTCACCCATAAGGGTCAGCGGGCAGCCCCAGCATTTT.

The chain uses TRBV19 and TRBJ1-1; D is possibly TRBD1 (6 bases). There are 12 residues in the CDR3. V was clipped by 3 bases and J by 7 bases, with 9 bases between them. Germline V gene lookup returns CDR1 LNHDA and CDR2 SQIVND (reference sequence). As DNA, the CDR3 is TGTGCCAGTAGTATTTCAGGGGTTGAAGCTTTCTTT. Translation: CASSISGVEAFF.

This clone has more than one count but fewer than ten. This chain connects TRBV7-6 to TRBJ1-1, with 8 bases lining up with TRBD1. CDR3 size: 15 residues. With 4 bases clipped from V and 11 bases from J, the junction kept 15 bases outside the gene matches. Germline-derived CDR1 and CDR2 are SGHVS and FNYEAQ. In nucleotides, the CDR3 is TGTGCCAGCAGCTCGTTGACAGGGGTAACCGGTGGGGCTTTCTTT. It codes for CASSSLTGVTGGAFF.

DNA for the CDR3: TGCGCCAGCAGCCAAGGAAAGCCAGGGTGGCCCGAGTACTTC. Amino acids: CASSQGKPGWPEYF. The rearrangement joins TRBV4-1 to TRBJ2-7; D is possibly TRBD1 (5 bases). CDR1 and CDR2 from the germline V gene are MGHRA and YSYEKL. CDR3 length equals 14 residues. Between the trimmed V and J ends, which lost 1 base and 11 bases, there was a span of 18 bases.

The V call is TRBV7-8, the J call TRBJ2-3; D may be TRBD2 (5 bases). This CDR3 region has 14 residues. Germline V gene data show CDR1 as SGHVS and CDR2 as FQNEAQ. Trimming stripped 7 bases from V and 3 bases from J, with 14 bases between. CDR3 in DNA: TGTGCCAGCACCCTTAGCGAGACTACAGATACGCAGTATTTT. This sequence encodes CASTLSETTDTQYF.